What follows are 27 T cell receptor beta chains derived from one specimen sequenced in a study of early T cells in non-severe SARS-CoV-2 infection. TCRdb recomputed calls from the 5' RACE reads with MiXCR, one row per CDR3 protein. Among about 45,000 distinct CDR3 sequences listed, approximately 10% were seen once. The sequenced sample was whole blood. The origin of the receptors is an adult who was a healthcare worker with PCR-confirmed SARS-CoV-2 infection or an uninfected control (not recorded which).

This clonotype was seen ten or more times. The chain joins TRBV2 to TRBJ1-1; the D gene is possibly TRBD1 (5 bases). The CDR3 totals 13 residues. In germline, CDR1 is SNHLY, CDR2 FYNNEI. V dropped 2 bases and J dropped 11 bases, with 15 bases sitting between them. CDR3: CASSEQGRGSAFF. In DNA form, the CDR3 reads TGTGCCAGCAGTGAACAGGGTAGAGGTTCGGCTTTCTTT.

CDR3 in DNA: TGTGCCAGCAGTCCCCCGGGACAGGGGGGAAACATTCAGTACTTC. Translation: CASSPPGQGGNIQYF. J is TRBJ2-4 and V is TRBV6-5; 11 bases are shared with TRBD1. V shed 5 bases and J 6 bases; nucleotides not matched to a gene: 6. The CDR3 totals 15 residues. Germline loops: CDR1 MNHEY, CDR2 SVGAGI.

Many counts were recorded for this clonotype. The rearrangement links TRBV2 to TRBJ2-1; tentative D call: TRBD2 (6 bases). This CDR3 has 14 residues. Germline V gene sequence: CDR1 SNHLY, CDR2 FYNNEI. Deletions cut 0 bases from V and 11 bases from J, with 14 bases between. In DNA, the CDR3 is TGTGCCAGCAGTGAAGCGGGGGGTAGGGGACAGCAGTTCTTC. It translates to CASSEAGGRGQQFF.

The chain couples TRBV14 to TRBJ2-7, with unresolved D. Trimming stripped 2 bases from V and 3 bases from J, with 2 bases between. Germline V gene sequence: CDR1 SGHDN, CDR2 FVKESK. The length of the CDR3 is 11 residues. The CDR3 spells CASSQYYEQYF. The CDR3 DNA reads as TGTGCCAGCAGCCAATACTACGAGCAGTACTTC.

The DNA of the CDR3 is TGTGCCAGCAGCCCGGGACAGGGGGCGGAAGGCTACACCTTC. Protein product: CASSPGQGAEGYTF. The V and J genes are TRBV28 and TRBJ1-2, with TRBD1 matching over 12 bases. CDR1 is MDHEN, CDR2 SYDVKM, per germline. Trimming took 6 bases from V and 8 from J; bases not matched to a gene: 7. CDR3 length: 14 amino acids.

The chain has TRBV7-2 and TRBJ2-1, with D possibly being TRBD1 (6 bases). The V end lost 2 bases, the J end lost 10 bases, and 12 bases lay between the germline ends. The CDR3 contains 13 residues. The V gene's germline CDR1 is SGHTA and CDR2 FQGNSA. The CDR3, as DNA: TGTGCCAGCAGCTTAACAGGGTCAGAGGAGCAGTTCTTC. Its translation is CASSLTGSEEQFF.

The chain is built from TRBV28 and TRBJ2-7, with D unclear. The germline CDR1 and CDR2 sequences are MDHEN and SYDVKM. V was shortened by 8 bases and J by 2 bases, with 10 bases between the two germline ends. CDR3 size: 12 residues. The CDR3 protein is CASAEGTYEQYF. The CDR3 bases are TGTGCCAGCGCAGAAGGGACCTACGAGCAGTACTTC.

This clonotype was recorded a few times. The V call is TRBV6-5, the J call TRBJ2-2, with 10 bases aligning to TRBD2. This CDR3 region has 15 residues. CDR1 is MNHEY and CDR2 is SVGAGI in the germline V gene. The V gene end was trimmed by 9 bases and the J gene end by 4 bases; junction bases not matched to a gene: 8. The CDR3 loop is CASGIAGGGTGELFF. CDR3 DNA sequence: TGTGCCAGTGGGATAGCGGGAGGCGGCACCGGGGAGCTGTTTTTT.

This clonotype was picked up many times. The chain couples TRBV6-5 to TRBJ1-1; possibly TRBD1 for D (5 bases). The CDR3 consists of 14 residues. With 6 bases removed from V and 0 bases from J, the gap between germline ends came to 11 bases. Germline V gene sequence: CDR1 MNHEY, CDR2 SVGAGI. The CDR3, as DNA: TGTGCCAGCAGAGAACAGGTAATGAACACTGAAGCTTTCTTT. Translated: CASREQVMNTEAFF.

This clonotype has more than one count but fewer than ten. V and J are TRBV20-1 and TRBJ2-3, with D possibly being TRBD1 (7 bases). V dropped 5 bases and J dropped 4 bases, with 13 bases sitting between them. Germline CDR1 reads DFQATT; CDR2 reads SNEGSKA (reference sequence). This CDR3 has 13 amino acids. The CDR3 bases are TGCAGTGCTGACACAGGGGAGGCAGATACGCAGTATTTT. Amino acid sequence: CSADTGEADTQYF.

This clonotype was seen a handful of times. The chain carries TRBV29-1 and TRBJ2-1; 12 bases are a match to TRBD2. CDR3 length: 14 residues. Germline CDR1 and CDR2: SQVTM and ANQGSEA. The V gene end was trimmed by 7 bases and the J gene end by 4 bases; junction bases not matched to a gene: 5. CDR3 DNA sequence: TGCAGCGCGGGACTAGCGGGTACTTACAATGAGCAGTTCTTC. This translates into CSAGLAGTYNEQFF.

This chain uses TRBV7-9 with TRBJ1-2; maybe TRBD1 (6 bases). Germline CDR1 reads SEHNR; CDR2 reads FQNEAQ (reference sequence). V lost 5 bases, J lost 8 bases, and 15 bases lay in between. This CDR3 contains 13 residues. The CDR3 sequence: CASSPGAGQGYTF. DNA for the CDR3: TGTGCCAGCAGCCCGGGGGCAGGGCAGGGCTACACCTTC.

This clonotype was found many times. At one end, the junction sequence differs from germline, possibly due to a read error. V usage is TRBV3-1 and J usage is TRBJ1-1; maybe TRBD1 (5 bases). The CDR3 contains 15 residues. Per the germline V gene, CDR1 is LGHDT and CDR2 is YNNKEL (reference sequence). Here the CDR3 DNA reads TGTGCCAGCACCCAAACAACTGCAGGGTTCCCTGAAGCTTTCTTT. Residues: CASTQTTAGFPEAFF. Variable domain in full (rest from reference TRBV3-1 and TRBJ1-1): DTAVSQTPKYLVTQMGNDKSIKCEQNLGHDTMYWYKQDSKKFLKIMFSYNNKELIINETVPNRFSPKSPDKAHLNLHINSLELGDSAVYFCASTQTTAGFPEAFFGQGTRLTVV.

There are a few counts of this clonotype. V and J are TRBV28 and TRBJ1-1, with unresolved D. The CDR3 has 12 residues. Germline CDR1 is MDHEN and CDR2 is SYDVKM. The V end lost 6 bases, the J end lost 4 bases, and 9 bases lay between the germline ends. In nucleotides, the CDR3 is TGTGCCAGCAGGGTTGGTACCACTGAAGCTTTCTTT. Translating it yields CASRVGTTEAFF.

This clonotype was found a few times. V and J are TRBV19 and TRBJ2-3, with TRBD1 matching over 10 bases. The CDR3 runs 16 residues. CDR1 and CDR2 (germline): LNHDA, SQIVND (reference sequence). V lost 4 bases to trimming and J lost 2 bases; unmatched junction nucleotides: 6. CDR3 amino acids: CASSKTGGIFTDTQYF. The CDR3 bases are TGTGCCAGTAGTAAGACAGGGGGCATCTTCACAGATACGCAGTATTTT.

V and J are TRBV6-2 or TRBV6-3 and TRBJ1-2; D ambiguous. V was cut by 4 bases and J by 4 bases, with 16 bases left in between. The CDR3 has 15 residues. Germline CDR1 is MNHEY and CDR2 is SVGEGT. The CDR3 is CASSSDPTDRYGYTF. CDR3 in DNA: TGTGCCAGCAGTTCTGACCCGACGGACCGCTATGGCTACACCTTC.

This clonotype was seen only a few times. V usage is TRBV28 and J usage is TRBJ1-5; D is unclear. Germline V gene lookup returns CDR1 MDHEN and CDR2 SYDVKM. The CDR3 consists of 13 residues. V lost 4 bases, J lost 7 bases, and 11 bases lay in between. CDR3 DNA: TGTGCCAGCAGTTCGGGCAGGCGGCAGCCCCAGCATTTT. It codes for CASSSGRRQPQHF. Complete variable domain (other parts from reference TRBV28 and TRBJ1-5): DVKVTQSSRYLVKRTGEKVFLECVQDMDHENMFWYRQDPGLGLRLIYFSYDVKMKEKGDIPEGYSVSREKKERFSLILESASTNQTSMYLCASSSGRRQPQHFGDGTRLSIL.

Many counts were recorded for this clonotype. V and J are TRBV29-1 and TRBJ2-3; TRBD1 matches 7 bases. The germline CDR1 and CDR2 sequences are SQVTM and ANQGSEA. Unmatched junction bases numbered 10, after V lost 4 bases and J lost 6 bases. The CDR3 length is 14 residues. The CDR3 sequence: CSVGRTGTADTQYF. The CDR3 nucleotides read TGCAGCGTTGGGAGGACAGGAACCGCCGATACGCAGTATTTT.

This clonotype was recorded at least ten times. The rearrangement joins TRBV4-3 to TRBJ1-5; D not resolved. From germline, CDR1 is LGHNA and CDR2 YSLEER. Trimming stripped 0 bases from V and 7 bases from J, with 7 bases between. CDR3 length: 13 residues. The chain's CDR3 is CASSQDSDQPQHF. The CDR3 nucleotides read TGCGCCAGCAGCCAAGACTCTGACCAGCCCCAGCATTTT.

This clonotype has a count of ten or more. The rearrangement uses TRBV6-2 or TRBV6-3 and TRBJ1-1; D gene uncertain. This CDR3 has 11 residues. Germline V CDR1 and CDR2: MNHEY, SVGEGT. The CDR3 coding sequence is TGTGTCGCACGGATGAACACTGAAGCTTTCTTT. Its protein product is CVARMNTEAFF.

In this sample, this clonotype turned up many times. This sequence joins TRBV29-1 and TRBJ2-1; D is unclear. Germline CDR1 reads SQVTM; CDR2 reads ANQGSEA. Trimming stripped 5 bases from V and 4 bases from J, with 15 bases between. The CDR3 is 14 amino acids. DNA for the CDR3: TGCAGCGTTAATCCCGAGGAGAAATACAATGAGCAGTTCTTC. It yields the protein CSVNPEEKYNEQFF.

CDR3 in DNA: TGTGCCAGCTTTGGCGGCCGGGGGGAGCAGTACTTC. Its translation is CASFGGRGEQYF. The J gene is TRBJ2-7, the V gene TRBV7-9; D may be TRBD2 (6 bases). The V gene's germline CDR1 is SEHNR and CDR2 FQNEAQ (reference sequence). This CDR3 spans 12 amino acids. V was shortened by 8 bases and J by 7 bases, with 15 bases between the two germline ends.

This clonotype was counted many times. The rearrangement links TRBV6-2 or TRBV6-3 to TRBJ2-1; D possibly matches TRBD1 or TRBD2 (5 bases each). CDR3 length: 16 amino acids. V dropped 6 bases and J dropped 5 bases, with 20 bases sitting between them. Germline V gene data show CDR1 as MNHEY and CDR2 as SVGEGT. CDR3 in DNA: TGTGCCAGCAGCCGCCGGACCATTTTGGGACACAATGAGCAGTTCTTC. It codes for CASSRRTILGHNEQFF.

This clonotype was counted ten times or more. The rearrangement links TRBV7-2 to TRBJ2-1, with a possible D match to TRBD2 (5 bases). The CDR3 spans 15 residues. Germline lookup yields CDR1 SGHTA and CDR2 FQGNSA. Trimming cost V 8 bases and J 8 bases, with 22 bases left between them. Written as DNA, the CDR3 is TGTGCCAGCGGGGTCGGCGGGCCCCGAGCGTATGAGCAGTTCTTC. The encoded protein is CASGVGGPRAYEQFF.

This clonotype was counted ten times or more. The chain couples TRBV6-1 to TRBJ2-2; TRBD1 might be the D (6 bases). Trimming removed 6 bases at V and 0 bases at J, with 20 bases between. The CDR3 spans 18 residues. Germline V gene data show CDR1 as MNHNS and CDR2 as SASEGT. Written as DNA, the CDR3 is TGTGCCAGCAGGAGGGGGTCAGGTAGAGCTCCGAACACCGGGGAGCTGTTTTTT. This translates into CASRRGSGRAPNTGELFF.

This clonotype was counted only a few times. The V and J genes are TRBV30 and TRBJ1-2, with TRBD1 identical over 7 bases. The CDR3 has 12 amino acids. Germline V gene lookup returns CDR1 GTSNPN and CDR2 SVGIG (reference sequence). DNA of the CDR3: TGTGCGCGGGACAGCCTTAACTATGGCTACACCTTC. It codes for CARDSLNYGYTF.

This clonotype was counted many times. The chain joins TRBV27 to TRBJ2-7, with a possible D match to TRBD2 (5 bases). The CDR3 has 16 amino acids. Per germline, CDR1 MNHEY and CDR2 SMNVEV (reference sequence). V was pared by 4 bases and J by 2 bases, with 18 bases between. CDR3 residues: CASSSLKREMAYEQYF. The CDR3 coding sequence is TGTGCCAGCAGTTCCCTTAAGAGGGAAATGGCCTACGAGCAGTACTTC.